Below, 5 T cell receptor beta chains from the same sample are listed, as sequenced in a study of blood T cell repertoires in COVID-19. Clones were read by immunoSEQ multiplex PCR, and TCRdb kept only the in-frame ones, dropping some. Of hundreds of thousands of clones listed, approximately 90% are singletons. Sample: peripheral blood. The receptors come from a man over 45 with COVID-19, enrolled during active disease.

V is TRBV4-1 and J is TRBJ2-2, with no clear D. Between the trimmed V and J ends, which lost 0 bases and 3 bases, there was a span of 8 bases. Per the germline V gene, CDR1 is MGHRA and CDR2 is YSYEKL. This CDR3 is 15 amino acids long. This CDR3 reads CASSQEIRDTGELFF. Here the CDR3 DNA reads TGCGCCAGCAGCCAAGAAATCCGGGACACCGGGGAGCTGTTTTTT.

This clone was counted once. J is TRBJ1-2 and V is TRBV30, with D uncertain. The V end was cut by 4 bases, the J end by 4 bases, with 10 bases between. The germline CDR1 and CDR2 sequences are GTSNPN and SVGIG (reference sequence). CDR3 size: 12 residues. Here the CDR3 reads CAWNPGSYGYTF. The CDR3 nucleotides are TGTGCCTGGAATCCGGGATCCTATGGCTACACCTTC.

The V gene is TRBV5-1, the J gene TRBJ2-7; TRBD1 might be the D (6 bases). Germline assignment: CDR1 SGHRS and CDR2 YFSETQ. The CDR3 extends over 15 amino acids. The V end lost 3 bases, the J end lost 7 bases, and 20 bases lay between the germline ends. CDR3 sequence: CASSSGNTGSGEQYF. The DNA for the CDR3 is TGCGCCAGCAGCTCAGGGAACACAGGGTCGGGAGAGCAGTACTTC. The entire variable domain, with the rest obtained from reference TRBV5-1 and TRBJ2-7, is as follows: KAGVTQTPRYLIKTRGQQVTLSCSPISGHRSVSWYQQTPGQGLQFLFEYFSETQRNKGNFPGRFSGRQFSNSRSEMNVSTLELGDSALYLCASSSGNTGSGEQYFGPGTRLTVT.

The V gene is TRBV2, the J gene TRBJ1-2; D call uncertain. Germline V lookup: CDR1 SNHLY, CDR2 FYNNEI. The CDR3 runs to 14 residues. Trimming shortened V by 3 bases and J by 4 bases, and 12 bases separated the two germline ends. The CDR3 bases are TGTGCCAGCAGTGATACGCGTGAGGCCTATGGCTACACCTTC. Translated, it gives CASSDTREAYGYTF.

This chain links TRBV18 with TRBJ1-1; weak D call: TRBD1 (6 bases). The ends were cut back, 4 bases at V and 6 bases at J, with 12 bases in the middle. The V gene's germline CDR1 is KGHSH and CDR2 LQKENI. This CDR3 contains 13 residues. CDR3 residues: CASSQNRDAEAFF. Written as DNA, the CDR3 is TGTGCCAGCTCACAGAACAGGGATGCTGAAGCTTTCTTT. Together with reference TRBV18 and TRBJ1-1, the CDR3 gives the full variable domain: NAGVMQNPRHLVRRRGQEARLRCSPMKGHSHVYWYRQLPEEGLKFMVYLQKENIIDESGMPKERFSAEFPKEGPSILRIQQVVRGDSAAYFCASSQNRDAEAFFGQGTRLTVV.